Following are 17 T cell receptor beta chains from one sample sequenced in a study of metastatic and nonmetastatic thyroid tumors. No treatment had been given to any patient before thyroid surgery. TCRdb re-clonotyped the PCR reads through MiXCR. Among fewer than 35,000 clones listed, 25% to 30% were seen once. The material sequenced was blood. These TCRs come from a female donor with papillary thyroid cancer or a benign thyroid nodule (not recorded which). Some clones in this sample may be carry-over from other donors' samples.

The chain has TRBV12-3 or TRBV12-4 and TRBJ2-7; no definite D call. The germline V and J ends were trimmed by 3 bases and 5 bases, with 14 bases remaining between them. There are 14 residues in the CDR3. Here the CDR3 reads CASSLDGPLDEQYF. CDR3 sequence (DNA): TGTGCCAGCAGTTTGGATGGGCCCCTGGACGAGCAGTACTTC.

This clone was recorded at least ten times. The chain is built from TRBV5-1 and TRBJ1-1; D call uncertain. V shed 0 bases and J shed 0 bases, with 6 bases lying between them. Germline CDR1 is SGHRS and CDR2 is YFSETQ. There are 14 residues in the CDR3. The CDR3 DNA reads as TGCGCCAGCAGCTTGGGTATAATGAACACTGAAGCTTTCTTT. It translates to CASSLGIMNTEAFF.

Remarks on this clone: An end of the junction does not agree with germline; a read error may underlie this. The chain recombines TRBV18 with TRBJ2-7, with TRBD1 matching over 8 bases. The CDR3 extends over 16 amino acids. From germline, CDR1 is KGHSH and CDR2 LQKENI. DNA of the CDR3: TGTGCCAGATCACCAAGAGCCAGGACAGGGTCCTACGAGCAGGACTTC. Encoded protein: CARSPRARTGSYEQDF.

In this sample, this clone turned up many times. This sequence joins TRBV25-1 and TRBJ1-1; weak D call: TRBD1 (5 bases). CDR1 MGHDK and CDR2 SYGVNS come from the germline V gene. Between the trimmed V and J ends, which lost 6 bases and 4 bases, there was a span of 18 bases. CDR3 length: 15 amino acids. CDR3 DNA sequence: TGTGCCAGCAGAGGAATGGGGGGGAGGGGCACTGAAGCTTTCTTT. It codes for CASRGMGGRGTEAFF.

The V gene is TRBV3-1, the J gene TRBJ1-2; maybe TRBD1 (6 bases). Germline loops: CDR1 LGHDT, CDR2 YNNKEL (reference sequence). Trimming took off 5 bases at V and 8 bases at J, with 12 bases between the two ends. The CDR3 has 12 residues. The CDR3 reads CASSSNREGYTF. CDR3 DNA: TGTGCCAGCAGCTCCAACAGGGAAGGCTACACCTTC.

This clone was counted at least ten times. The rearrangement links TRBV20-1 to TRBJ2-1, with 8 bases lining up with TRBD2. The length of the CDR3 is 14 residues. Trimming removed 0 bases from V and 7 bases from J; junction bases left unmatched: 5. The germline V gene encodes CDR1 DFQATT and CDR2 SNEGSKA (reference sequence). CDR3 DNA: TGCAGTGCTAGAGATACGGGAGGGATTAATGAGCAGTTCTTC. It yields the protein CSARDTGGINEQFF.

This clone was recorded many times. V is TRBV3-1 and J is TRBJ1-5, with D unclear. The CDR3 contains 12 residues. Per germline, CDR1 LGHDT and CDR2 YNNKEL (reference sequence). V lost 1 base to trimming and J lost 8 bases, with 6 bases between them. For the CDR3, the DNA is TGTGCCAGCAGCCAAGCCTCGGAGCCCCAGCATTTT. Protein product: CASSQASEPQHF.

This clone was seen at least ten times. This chain connects TRBV3-1 to TRBJ2-7; D may be TRBD1 or TRBD2 (6 bases each). This CDR3 comprises 18 residues. The germline V gene has CDR1 LGHDT and CDR2 YNNKEL (reference sequence). The ends were cut back, 2 bases at V and 4 bases at J, with 24 bases in the middle. In nucleotides, the CDR3 is TGTGCCAGCAGCCAATCCCTATGGGGGGCGGGAAAAGGGTACGAGCAGTACTTC. Amino acids: CASSQSLWGAGKGYEQYF.

This clone was counted at least ten times. V gene TRBV7-2 combines with J gene TRBJ1-1; D call uncertain. Germline values: CDR1 SGHTA, CDR2 FQGNSA. Trimming pared 7 bases from V and 1 base from J, leaving 19 bases between. CDR3 length equals 16 residues. The CDR3 bases are TGTGCCAGCACCAAGGCGGTCGACCTGGGGAACACTGAAGCTTTCTTT. Its translation: CASTKAVDLGNTEAFF.

This clone occurred many times. The V call is TRBV11-2, the J call TRBJ1-2; TRBD1 matches at 7 bases. J was trimmed by 5 bases and V by 4 bases; bases with no gene match: 13. This CDR3 region has 16 residues. Per the germline V gene, CDR1 is SGHAT and CDR2 is FQNNGV. The DNA of the CDR3 is TGTGCCAGCAGCTCATACCGGGACAGCGGCGGGTATGGCTACACCTTC. Translating gives CASSSYRDSGGYGYTF.

CDR3 in amino acids: CASSYSGERQGAYEQYF. In DNA, the CDR3 is TGTGCCAGCAGTTACTCTGGCGAGAGACAGGGGGCCTACGAGCAGTACTTC. The J gene is TRBJ2-7, the V gene TRBV6-2 or TRBV6-3; 9 positions match TRBD1. J gave up 2 bases and V 0 bases, and 8 bases lay outside the gene matches. CDR3 length: 17 amino acids. Germline-derived CDR1 and CDR2 are MNHEY and SVGEGT.

By sample share, this clone is medium-sized. V is TRBV4-2 and J is TRBJ1-1, with D unresolved. The CDR3 is 16 amino acids. V shed 1 base and J shed 1 base, with 13 bases lying between them. The germline gives CDR1 LGHNA, CDR2 YNFKEQ. CDR3 region: CASSQGVGRKNTEAFF. In DNA, the CDR3 is TGTGCCAGCAGCCAAGGGGTAGGCAGAAAGAACACTGAAGCTTTCTTT.

At least ten counts were recorded for this clone. This chain links TRBV20-1 with TRBJ1-1, with D tentatively TRBD1 (5 bases). This CDR3 has 14 amino acids. The V and J ends lost 1 base and 0 bases respectively, with 9 bases between them. Per the germline V gene, CDR1 is DFQATT and CDR2 is SNEGSKA (reference sequence). The CDR3 sequence is CSARVGGMNTEAFF. Written as DNA, the CDR3 is TGCAGTGCTAGAGTGGGGGGGATGAACACTGAAGCTTTCTTT.

Ten or more counts support this clone. The chain employs TRBV12-3 or TRBV12-4 and TRBJ1-2, with D hard to call. Trimming took 6 bases from V and 4 from J, leaving 12 bases between them. This CDR3 has 13 residues. The CDR3 region has the DNA TGTGCCAGCAGCACGGACGGGCGCTATGGCTACACCTTC. Translation: CASSTDGRYGYTF.

Regarding this clone: A junction end diverges from the germline sequence, so it may reflect a read error. The rearrangement uses TRBV12-3 or TRBV12-4 and TRBJ2-7; possibly TRBD2 for D (6 bases). The CDR3 is made up of 13 amino acids. This CDR3 reads CASSSREAYEQYF. Here the CDR3 DNA reads TGTGCCAGTAGTTCCAGGGAGGCCTACGAGCAGTACTTC.

This clone was observed at least ten times. The gene calls are TRBV13 and TRBJ2-7; 7 bases line up with TRBD1. The length of the CDR3 is 14 residues. Trimming at V came to 1 base and at J to 3 bases, leaving 3 bases not matched to a gene. Germline CDR1 PRHDT, CDR2 FYEKMQ (reference sequence). This CDR3 reads CASSLAGQSYEQYF. For the CDR3, the DNA is TGTGCCAGCAGCTTAGCGGGACAGAGCTACGAGCAGTACTTC. The full variable domain, completed using reference TRBV13 and TRBJ2-7, is AAGVIQSPRHLIKEKRETATLKCYPIPRHDTVYWYQQGPGQDPQFLISFYEKMQSDKGSIPDRFSAQQFSDYHSELNMSSLELGDSALYFCASSLAGQSYEQYFGPGTRLTVT.

The chain joins TRBV28 to TRBJ1-2, with 11 bases lining up with TRBD1. The CDR3 has 17 amino acids. Germline V CDR1 and CDR2: MDHEN, SYDVKM. V gave up 3 bases and J gave up 0 bases; unmatched junction bases: 6. CDR3 bases: TGTGCCAGCAGTTTGGTTGGACAGGGGGCATCTAACTATGGCTACACCTTC. Translated: CASSLVGQGASNYGYTF.